This section outlines one T cell receptor (beta chain) sequence together with its context. The antigen is undetermined. Primed by a sample-barcoded 5' primer and a J-beta primer mix, a second PCR proceeded for about 6 to 11 cycles. Researchers report that each sample yielded at least 2.5 million CDR3-containing paired-end reads. TCRdb recomputed calls from the 5' RACE reads with MiXCR, one row per CDR3 protein. This sample has 1,300,000 or so distinct CDR3 sequences, with approximately 59% found just once. The CDR3 length is 16 residues. Unmatched junction bases numbered 9, after V lost 6 bases and J lost 4 bases. CDR1 and CDR2 from the germline V gene are MNHEY and SVGEGT. The data are from a study of blood T cells in healthy people across ages. General study results and limits: Aged donors had fewer naive CD4+ cells and lower diversity than long-lived donors.

Donors ranged from about 6 to 95 years old and were healthy Caucasians in Russia. The draw of peripheral blood yielded ten milliliters from each donor. This chain connects TRBV6-2 or TRBV6-3 to TRBJ1-6; 7 nucleotides align to TRBD1. The sample comprised blood. The clonotype comes from a young man in good health. For the CDR3, the DNA is TGTGCCAGCAGATCCGGACAGGCGCTTTATAATTCACCCCTCCACTTT. This encodes CASRSGQALYNSPLHF.